These T cell receptor beta chains were read from a single sample in a study of CD8 T cells in ankylosing spondylitis. TCRdb analysed the 5' RACE reads with MiXCR anew, one entry per CDR3 protein. The sample gives approximately 150,000 distinct CDR3 sequences, 40% to 50% of which show up once; about 15% is in the top ten. The specimen was synovial fluid, either unsorted or a sorted T cell fraction (not recorded which). These receptors came from a male donor with ankylosing spondylitis. Each CDR3 is given with its conserved first and last residue. Fields, in order: J gene, V gene, clone size, D gene, CDR3 protein, CDR3 DNA. A D gene is named only where the DNA matches it firmly. Clone size is stated in some rows and not others, as once, few, many or a class when expanded.

>TRBJ1-3|TRBV5-6|.|.
CASSLGEQGHSGNTIYF
TGTGCCAGCAGCTTGGGAGAACAGGGCCACTCTGGAAACACCATATATTTT
>TRBJ2-2|TRBV7-9|few|.
CASSLPGGTDTGELFF
TGTGCCAGCAGCTTACCGGGGGGCACGGACACCGGGGAGCTGTTTTTT
>TRBJ2-2|TRBV15|few|.
CATSREVGGELFF
TGTGCCACCAGCAGAGAAGTCGGCGGGGAGCTGTTTTTT
>TRBJ2-2|TRBV6-6|.|.
CASSDTGGLFF
TGTGCCAGCAGTGACACCGGGGGGCTGTTTTTT
>TRBJ2-3|TRBV5-1|once|TRBD1
CASSLYGTGYADTQYF
TGCGCCAGCAGCTTGTACGGGACAGGGTACGCAGATACGCAGTATTTT
>TRBJ2-7|TRBV27|.|.
CASSLLPTGTPYEQYF
TGTGCCAGCAGTCTGCTCCCGACAGGGACTCCCTACGAGCAGTACTTC
>TRBJ1-6|TRBV12-3/TRBV12-4|.|.
CASSGPSPGYNSPLHF
TGTGCCAGCAGTGGACCCTCCCCAGGGTATAATTCACCCCTCCACTTT
>TRBJ1-1|TRBV27|.|.
CASSLWHQNTEAFF
TGTGCCAGCAGTTTATGGCATCAGAACACTGAAGCTTTCTTT
>TRBJ1-2|TRBV6-2/TRBV6-3|few|TRBD1
CASSQTGRSYGYTF
TGTGCCAGCAGTCAGACAGGGAGGAGCTATGGCTACACCTTC
>TRBJ1-5|TRBV6-1|.|.
CASRAEWGGNQPQHF
TGTGCCAGCAGGGCCGAGTGGGGCGGCAATCAGCCCCAGCATTTT
>TRBJ1-2|TRBV28|few|.
CASSPAGPGNYGYTF
TGTGCCAGCAGTCCCGCAGGGCCCGGGAACTATGGCTACACCTTC
>TRBJ1-1|TRBV15|.|.
CATSRDGGRGAFF
TGTGCCACCAGCAGAGATGGGGGACGCGGGGCTTTCTTT
>TRBJ1-1|TRBV20-1|.|.
CSAAGHSDTEAFF
TGCAGTGCCGCCGGCCACTCCGACACTGAAGCTTTCTTT
>TRBJ2-1|TRBV29-1|.|TRBD1
CSVEPGQAYNEQFF
TGCAGCGTTGAACCGGGACAGGCCTACAATGAGCAGTTCTTC
>TRBJ2-1|TRBV3-1|.|TRBD2
CASSQGIPGGSYNEQFF
TGTGCCAGCAGCCAAGGCATCCCGGGGGGCTCCTACAATGAGCAGTTCTTC
>TRBJ2-1|TRBV7-9|.|.
CASSLAPGGHYNEQFF
TGTGCCAGCAGCTTAGCCCCCGGGGGCCACTACAATGAGCAGTTCTTC
>TRBJ1-1|TRBV12-3/TRBV12-4|.|.
CASSLAGGLGAAFF
TGTGCCAGCAGTTTAGCGGGAGGGCTAGGGGCAGCTTTCTTT
>TRBJ2-1|TRBV12-3/TRBV12-4|.|.
CASSYTWGGGVYNEQFF
TGTGCCAGCAGTTACACCTGGGGAGGGGGGGTTTACAATGAGCAGTTCTTC
>TRBJ2-1|TRBV20-1|.|TRBD1
CSARAGQGPYNEQFF
TGCAGTGCTAGAGCCGGACAGGGACCGTACAATGAGCAGTTCTTC
>TRBJ1-1|TRBV6-2/TRBV6-3|many|.
CASSYGTEAFF
TGTGCCAGCAGTTACGGGACTGAAGCTTTCTTT
>TRBJ2-1|TRBV6-1|once|.
CASSDWGEGANEQFF
TGTGCCAGCAGTGACTGGGGGGAGGGGGCAAATGAGCAGTTCTTC
>TRBJ1-1|TRBV12-3/TRBV12-4|few|.
CASSPAEVQPNTEAFF
TGTGCCAGCAGCCCAGCGGAGGTCCAGCCGAACACTGAAGCTTTCTTT
>TRBJ2-7|TRBV20-1|.|.
CSARTPGTVTYEQYF
TGCAGTGCTAGAACTCCCGGGACCGTCACCTACGAGCAGTACTTC
>TRBJ2-7|TRBV14|.|.
CASSQDGLATPYEQYF
TGTGCCAGCAGCCAAGATGGGCTAGCGACGCCGTACGAGCAGTACTTC
>TRBJ1-2|TRBV18|many|.
CASSPWQNYGYTF
TGTGCCAGCTCACCCTGGCAGAACTATGGCTACACCTTC
>TRBJ2-7|TRBV18|.|TRBD2
CASSPPNRPGGEQYF
TGTGCCAGCTCACCACCGAACAGGCCGGGGGGGGAGCAGTACTTC
>TRBJ2-2|TRBV5-4|.|TRBD2
CASSEWRVAGLNTGELFF
TGTGCCAGCAGCGAATGGAGGGTAGCGGGATTGAACACCGGGGAGCTGTTTTTT
>TRBJ2-3|TRBV4-1|few|.
CASSQERTDTQYF
TGCGCCAGCAGCCAAGAGCGCACAGATACGCAGTATTTT
>TRBJ2-1|TRBV20-1|.|.
CSGTMGELYNEQFF
TGCAGTGGGACCATGGGGGAGCTCTACAATGAGCAGTTCTTC
>TRBJ1-1|TRBV30|many|.
CAWREIEAFF
TGTGCCTGGAGGGAGATTGAAGCTTTCTTT
>TRBJ1-3|TRBV6-2/TRBV6-3|.|.
CASTPTRASGNTIYF
TGTGCCAGCACTCCGACCCGTGCCTCTGGAAACACCATATATTTT
>TRBJ2-5|TRBV3-1|.|.
CASSNLIRETQYF
TGTGCCAGCAGCAACTTAATTCGAGAGACCCAGTACTTC
>TRBJ2-7|TRBV4-2|.|TRBD2
CASSQGELAGFHEQYF
TGTGCCAGCAGCCAAGGGGAGCTAGCGGGTTTTCACGAGCAGTACTTC
>TRBJ2-2|TRBV24-1|few|.
CATSDLTGGTGELFF
TGTGCCACCAGTGATTTAACTGGAGGCACCGGGGAGCTGTTTTTT
>TRBJ2-7|TRBV6-1|many|TRBD2
CASPSLAGGPSEQYF
TGTGCCAGCCCCTCTCTAGCGGGGGGGCCAAGCGAGCAGTACTTC
>TRBJ2-7|TRBV28|many|TRBD2
CASSLWLAGSYEQYF
TGTGCCAGCAGTTTATGGCTAGCGGGCTCCTACGAGCAGTACTTC
>TRBJ1-5|TRBV2|.|.
CASGTGRKNQPQHF
TGTGCCAGCGGAACAGGGAGGAAGAATCAGCCCCAGCATTTT
>TRBJ1-1|TRBV9|.|TRBD1
CASSRDSSWGNTEAFF
TGTGCCAGCAGCAGGGACAGCTCCTGGGGGAACACTGAAGCTTTCTTT
>TRBJ2-7|TRBV13|many|TRBD1
CASSPRGTAYEQYF
TGTGCCAGCAGCCCGAGGGGGACAGCCTACGAGCAGTACTTC
>TRBJ1-2|TRBV12-3/TRBV12-4|.|.
CASSPGTTYGYTF
TGTGCCAGCAGCCCCGGGACAACCTATGGCTACACCTTC
>TRBJ1-2|TRBV15|.|.
CATSGKGLYGYTF
TGTGCCACCAGCGGCAAGGGATTATATGGCTACACCTTC